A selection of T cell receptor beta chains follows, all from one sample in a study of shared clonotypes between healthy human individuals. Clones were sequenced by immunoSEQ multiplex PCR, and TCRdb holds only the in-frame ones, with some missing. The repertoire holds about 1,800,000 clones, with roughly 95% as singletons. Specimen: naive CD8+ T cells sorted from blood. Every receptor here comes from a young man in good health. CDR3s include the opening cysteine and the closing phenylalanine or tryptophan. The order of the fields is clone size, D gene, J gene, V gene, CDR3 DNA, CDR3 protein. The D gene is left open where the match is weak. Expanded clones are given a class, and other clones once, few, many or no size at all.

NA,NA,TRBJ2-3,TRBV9,TGTGCCAGCAGCCCATTCGACGGAGATACGCAGTATTTT,CASSPFDGDTQYF
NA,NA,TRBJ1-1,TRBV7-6,TGTGCCAGCAGCTTAAGAGAGAACACTGAAGCTTTCTTT,CASSLRENTEAFF
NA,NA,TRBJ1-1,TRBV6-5,TGTGCCAGCAGTACACGGGGATGGAACACTGAAGCTTTCTTT,CASSTRGWNTEAFF
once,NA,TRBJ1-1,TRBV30,TGTGCCTGGAGTATATTGTCGAACACTGAAGCTTTCTTT,CAWSILSNTEAFF
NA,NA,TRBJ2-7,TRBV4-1,TGCGCCAGCAGCCAAGCACTGCAGGGCTACGAGCAGTACTTC,CASSQALQGYEQYF
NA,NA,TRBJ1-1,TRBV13,TGTGCCAGCAGGGCGGAAGGGGACACTGAAGCTTTCTTT,CASRAEGDTEAFF
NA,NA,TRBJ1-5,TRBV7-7,TGTGCTAGCAGCTTAGGGGTAGGGGGAGGCAATCAGCCCCAGCATTTT,CASSLGVGGGNQPQHF
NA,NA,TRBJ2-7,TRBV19,TGTGCCAGCAGCGACAACTACGAGCAGTACTTC,CASSDNYEQYF
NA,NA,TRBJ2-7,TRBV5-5,TGTGCCAGCAGCTTTCAAGTCGAGTACGAGCAGTACTTC,CASSFQVEYEQYF
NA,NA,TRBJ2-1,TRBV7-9,TGTGCCAGCAGCCCCGGGGAGGATGAGCAGTTCTTC,CASSPGEDEQFF
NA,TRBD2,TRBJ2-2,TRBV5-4,TGTGCCAGCAGCTTGCGGGGGCGGGAGGCGGCCGGGGAGCTGTTTTTT,CASSLRGREAAGELFF
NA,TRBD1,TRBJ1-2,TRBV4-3,TGCGCCAGCAGCCAAGAAGATACAGGGGGAATCTATGGCTACACCTTC,CASSQEDTGGIYGYTF
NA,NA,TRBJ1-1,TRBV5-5,TGTGCCAGCAGCTTGGTGTGGGGCACTGAAGCTTTCTTT,CASSLVWGTEAFF
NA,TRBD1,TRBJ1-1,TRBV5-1,TGCGCCAGCAGCTCTGGACAGGGGTGGAACACTGAAGCTTTCTTT,CASSSGQGWNTEAFF
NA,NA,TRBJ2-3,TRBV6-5,TGTGCCAGCAGTTACTTCGGGGGACCAGATACGCAGTATTTT,CASSYFGGPDTQYF
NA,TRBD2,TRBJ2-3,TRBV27,TGTGCCAGCAGTTCACCCCCAGCGGGGAACACAGATACGCAGTATTTT,CASSSPPAGNTDTQYF
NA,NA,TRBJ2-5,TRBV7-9,TGTGCCAGCAGCTACCCCGGGGAAGAGACCCAGTACTTC,CASSYPGEETQYF
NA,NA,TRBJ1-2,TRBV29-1,TGCAGCGTTGAGGACTGGAACTATGGCTACACCTTC,CSVEDWNYGYTF
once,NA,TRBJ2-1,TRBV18,TGTGCCAGCTCACCAGTGACAGAGCTCTCCTACAATGAGCAGTTCTTC,CASSPVTELSYNEQFF
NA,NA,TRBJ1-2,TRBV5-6,TGTGCCAGCAGCTTGGTAGGGGCCAGCTATGGCTACACCTTC,CASSLVGASYGYTF
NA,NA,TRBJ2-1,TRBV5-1,TGCGCCAGCACCAGAGGGGATGAGCAGTTCTTC,CASTRGDEQFF
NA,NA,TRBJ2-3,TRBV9,TGTGCCAGCAGCTTAGACACTAGCACAGATACGCAGTATTTT,CASSLDTSTDTQYF
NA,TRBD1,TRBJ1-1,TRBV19,TGTGCCAGTAGTCCCCGACAGGGAACAAACACTGAAGCTTTCTTT,CASSPRQGTNTEAFF
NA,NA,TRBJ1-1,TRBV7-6,TGTGCCAGCAGCTTACCGGGGGGGGACGCTTTCTTT,CASSLPGGDAFF
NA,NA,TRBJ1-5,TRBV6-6,TGTGCCAGCAGTTATATAGGGGTGGATCAGCCCCAGCATTTT,CASSYIGVDQPQHF
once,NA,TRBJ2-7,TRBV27,TGTGCCAGCAGTTTAAAGGAAACCTACGAGCAGTACTTC,CASSLKETYEQYF
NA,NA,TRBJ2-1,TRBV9,TGTGCCAGCAGCCCCGGACAGCCGAGGCATGAGCAGTTCTTC,CASSPGQPRHEQFF
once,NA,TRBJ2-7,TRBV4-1,TGCGCCAGCAGCCAAGAAGAAATGCCTTCCGAGAGCTCCTACGAGCAGTACTTC,CASSQEEMPSESSYEQYF
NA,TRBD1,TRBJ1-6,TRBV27,TGTGCCAGCAGTTCCACAGGGGGAAATTCACCCCTCCACTTT,CASSSTGGNSPLHF
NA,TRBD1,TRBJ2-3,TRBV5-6,TGTGCCAGCAGCTTGGAAGAGGGACAGTACACAGATACGCAGTATTTT,CASSLEEGQYTDTQYF
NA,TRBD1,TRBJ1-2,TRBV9,TGTGCCAGCAGCACCCCGGGACAGGGGTTAGATAACTATGGCTACACCTTC,CASSTPGQGLDNYGYTF
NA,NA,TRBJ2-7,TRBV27,TGTGCCAGCAGTTTATCAATCTGGATGACAGGATCCTACGAGCAGTACTTC,CASSLSIWMTGSYEQYF